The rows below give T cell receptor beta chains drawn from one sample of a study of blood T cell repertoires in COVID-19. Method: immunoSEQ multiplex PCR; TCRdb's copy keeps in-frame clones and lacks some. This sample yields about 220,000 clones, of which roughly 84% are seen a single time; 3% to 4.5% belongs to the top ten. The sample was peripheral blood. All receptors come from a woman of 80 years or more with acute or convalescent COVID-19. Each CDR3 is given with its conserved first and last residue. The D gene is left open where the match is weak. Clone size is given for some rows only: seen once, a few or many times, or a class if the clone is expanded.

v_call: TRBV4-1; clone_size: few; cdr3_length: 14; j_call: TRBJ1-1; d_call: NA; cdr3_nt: TGCGCCAGCAGCCAAGATCAGGGCAACACTGAAGCTTTCTTT; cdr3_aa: CASSQDQGNTEAFF
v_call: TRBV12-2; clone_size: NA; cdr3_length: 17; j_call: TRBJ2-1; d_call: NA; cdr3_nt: TGTGCAAGTCGCTTAGACCCGGGACACAGCTCCTACAATGAGCAGTTCTTC; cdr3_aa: CASRLDPGHSSYNEQFF
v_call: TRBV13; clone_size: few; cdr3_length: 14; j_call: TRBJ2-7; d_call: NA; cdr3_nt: TGTGCCAGCAGCCCGCCGACTCGTCACTACGAGCAGTACTTC; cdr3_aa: CASSPPTRHYEQYF
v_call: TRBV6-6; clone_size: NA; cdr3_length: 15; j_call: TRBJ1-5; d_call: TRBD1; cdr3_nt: TGTGCCAGCACTCTGACAGGGGGTAGCAATCAGCCCCAGCATTTT; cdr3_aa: CASTLTGGSNQPQHF
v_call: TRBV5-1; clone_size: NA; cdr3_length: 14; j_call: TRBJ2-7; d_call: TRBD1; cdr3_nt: TGCGCCAGCAGCCCCGGACAGGGTCCCTACGAGCAGTACTTC; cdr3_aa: CASSPGQGPYEQYF
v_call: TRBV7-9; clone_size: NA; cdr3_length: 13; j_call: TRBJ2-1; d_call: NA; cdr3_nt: TGTGCCAGCAGCTTAGAGCTAGCAGGTGAGCAGTTCTTC; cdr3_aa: CASSLELAGEQFF
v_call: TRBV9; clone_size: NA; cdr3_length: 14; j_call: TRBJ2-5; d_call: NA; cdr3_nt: TGTGCCAGCAGCGTGGGGGGTCGGAGAGAGACCCAGTACTTC; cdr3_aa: CASSVGGRRETQYF
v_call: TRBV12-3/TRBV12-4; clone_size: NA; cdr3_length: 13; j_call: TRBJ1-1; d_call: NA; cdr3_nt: TGTGCCAGCAGTCCGGGGGGGGCCACTGAAGCTTTCTTT; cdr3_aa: CASSPGGATEAFF
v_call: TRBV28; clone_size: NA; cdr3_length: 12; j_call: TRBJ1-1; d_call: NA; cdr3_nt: TGTGCCAGCAGACAGGTAAACACTGAAGCTTTCTTT; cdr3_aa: CASRQVNTEAFF
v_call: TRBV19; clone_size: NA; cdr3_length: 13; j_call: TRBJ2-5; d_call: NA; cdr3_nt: TGTGCCAGTGGCACCCCAGGAGGAGAGACCCAGTACTTC; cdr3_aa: CASGTPGGETQYF
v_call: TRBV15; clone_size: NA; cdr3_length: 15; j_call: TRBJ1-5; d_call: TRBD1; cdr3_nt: TGTGCCACCAGCCTTGACAGGGGACGGGATCAGCCCCAGCATTTT; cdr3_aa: CATSLDRGRDQPQHF
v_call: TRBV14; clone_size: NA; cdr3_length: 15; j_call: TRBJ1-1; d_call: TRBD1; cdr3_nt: TGTGCCAGCAGCCCCCGGACAGGGGGGGGCACTGAAGCTTTCTTT; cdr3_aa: CASSPRTGGGTEAFF
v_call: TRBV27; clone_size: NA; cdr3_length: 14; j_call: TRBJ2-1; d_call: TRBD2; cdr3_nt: TGTGCCAGCGGGGGCGGGAGGCGATACAATGAGCAGTTCTTC; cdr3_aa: CASGGGRRYNEQFF
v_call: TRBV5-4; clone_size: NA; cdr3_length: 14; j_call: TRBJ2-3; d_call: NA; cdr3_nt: TGTGCCAGCAGCTTGGCAGGTAGCACAGATACGCAGTATTTT; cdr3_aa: CASSLAGSTDTQYF
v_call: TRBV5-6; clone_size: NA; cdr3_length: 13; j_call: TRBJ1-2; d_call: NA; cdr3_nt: TGTGCCAGCAGACGGGAGGATGCGGAGGGCTACACCTTC; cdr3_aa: CASRREDAEGYTF
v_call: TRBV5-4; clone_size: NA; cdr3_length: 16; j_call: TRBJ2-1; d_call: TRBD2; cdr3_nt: TGTGCCAGCAAGACAGGGACTAGCGGGGGGGTAGGTGAGCAGTTCTTC; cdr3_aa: CASKTGTSGGVGEQFF
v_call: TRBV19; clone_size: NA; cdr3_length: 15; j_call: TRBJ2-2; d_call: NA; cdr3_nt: TGTGCCTCCGCCGTTGGGCGGGGAAACACCGGGGAGCTGTTTTTT; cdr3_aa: CASAVGRGNTGELFF
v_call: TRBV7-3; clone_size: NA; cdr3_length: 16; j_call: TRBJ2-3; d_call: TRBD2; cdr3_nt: TGTGCCAGCAGCACAACCGCTAGCGGGGGAGGAGATACGCAGTATTTT; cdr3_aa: CASSTTASGGGDTQYF
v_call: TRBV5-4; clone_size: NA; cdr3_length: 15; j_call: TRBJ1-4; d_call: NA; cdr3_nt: TGTGCCAGCAGCGTACAGGGTTGGTCTAATGAAAAACTGTTTTTT; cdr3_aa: CASSVQGWSNEKLFF
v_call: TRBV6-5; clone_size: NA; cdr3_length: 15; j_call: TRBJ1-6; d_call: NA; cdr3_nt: TGTGCCAGCGCTTGGGGGAGGCGGGAGAATTCACCCCTCCACTTT; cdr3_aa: CASAWGRRENSPLHF
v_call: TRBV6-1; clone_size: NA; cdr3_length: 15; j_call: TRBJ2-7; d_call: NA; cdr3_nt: TGTGCCAGCAGTGAAGGGACAGCCCAATCCTACGAGCAGTACTTC; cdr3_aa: CASSEGTAQSYEQYF
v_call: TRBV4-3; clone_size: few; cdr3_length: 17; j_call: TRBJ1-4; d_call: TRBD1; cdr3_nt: TGCGCCAGCAGCCAAGATCCGTACAGGGGGGCTAATGAAAAACTGTTTTTT; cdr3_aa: CASSQDPYRGANEKLFF
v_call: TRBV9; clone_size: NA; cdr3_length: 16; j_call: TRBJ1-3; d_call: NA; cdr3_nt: TGTGCCAGCAGCGTAGCGGTGGGGGCAGGTGGAAACACCATATATTTT; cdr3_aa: CASSVAVGAGGNTIYF
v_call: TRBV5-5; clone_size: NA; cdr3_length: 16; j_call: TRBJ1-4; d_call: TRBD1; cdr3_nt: TGTGCCAGCAGCTTGGGGGGACAGTTAAGTAATGAAAAACTGTTTTTT; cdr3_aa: CASSLGGQLSNEKLFF
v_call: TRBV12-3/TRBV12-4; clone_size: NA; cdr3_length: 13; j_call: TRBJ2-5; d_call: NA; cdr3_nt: TGTGCCAGCAGTTTGGGCCACCAAGAGACCCAGTACTTC; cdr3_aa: CASSLGHQETQYF
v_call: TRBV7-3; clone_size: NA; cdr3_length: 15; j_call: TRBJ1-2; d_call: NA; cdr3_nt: TGTGCCAGCAGCGCCGGCGGGGGGACCTCCTATGGCTACACCTTC; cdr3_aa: CASSAGGGTSYGYTF
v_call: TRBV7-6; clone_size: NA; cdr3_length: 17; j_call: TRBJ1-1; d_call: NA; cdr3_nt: TGTGCCAGCAGCCTACAGACACAGGGAATTACGAACACTGAAGCTTTCTTT; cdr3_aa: CASSLQTQGITNTEAFF
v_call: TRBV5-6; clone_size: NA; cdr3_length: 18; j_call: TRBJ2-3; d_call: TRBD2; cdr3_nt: TGTGCCAGCAGCACGGCCGGGACTAGCGGGGGGGCCACAGATACGCAGTATTTT; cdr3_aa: CASSTAGTSGGATDTQYF
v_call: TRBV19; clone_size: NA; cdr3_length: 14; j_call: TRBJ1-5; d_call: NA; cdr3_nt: TGTGCCAGTAGTTTCCGACAGGGCAATCAGCCCCAGCATTTT; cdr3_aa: CASSFRQGNQPQHF
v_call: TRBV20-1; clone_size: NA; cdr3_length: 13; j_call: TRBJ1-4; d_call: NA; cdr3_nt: TGCAGTGCTAGTTCGTCAGGGCGTGAAAAACTGTTTTTT; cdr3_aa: CSASSSGREKLFF
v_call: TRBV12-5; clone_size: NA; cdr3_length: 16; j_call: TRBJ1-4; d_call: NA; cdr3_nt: TGTGCTAGTGGTTTTGTACAAATTGCAACTAATGAAAAACTGTTTTTT; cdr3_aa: CASGFVQIATNEKLFF
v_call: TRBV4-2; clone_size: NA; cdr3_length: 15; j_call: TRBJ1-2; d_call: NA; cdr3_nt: TGTGCCAGCAGCAGCTTAGGGACTTCGGGCCATGGCTACACCTTC; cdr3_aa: CASSSLGTSGHGYTF
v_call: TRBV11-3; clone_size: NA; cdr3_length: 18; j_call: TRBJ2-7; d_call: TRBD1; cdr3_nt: TGTGCCAGCAGCTTAAGAGTAGGCGGACAGGGGGCATCCTACGAGCAGTACTTC; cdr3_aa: CASSLRVGGQGASYEQYF
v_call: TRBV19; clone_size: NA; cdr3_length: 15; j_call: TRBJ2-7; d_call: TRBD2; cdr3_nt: TGTGCCAGTAATCAGCGGGGGGAAGGTTACTACGAGCAGTACTTC; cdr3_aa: CASNQRGEGYYEQYF
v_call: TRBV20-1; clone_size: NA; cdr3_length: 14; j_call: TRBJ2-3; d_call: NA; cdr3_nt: TGCAGTGCTAGTAGTCGTCCGCTCGGTGGTACGCAGTATTTT; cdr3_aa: CSASSRPLGGTQYF
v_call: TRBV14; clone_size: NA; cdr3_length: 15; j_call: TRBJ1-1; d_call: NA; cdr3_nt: TGTGCCAGCAGCAGTTTTCCAAGGAGGAACACTGAAGCTTTCTTT; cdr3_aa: CASSSFPRRNTEAFF
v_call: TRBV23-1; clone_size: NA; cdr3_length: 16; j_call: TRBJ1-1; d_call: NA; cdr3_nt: TGCGCCAGCAGTCAAAGGTGGGGCTCAGGGAACACTGAAGCTTTCTTT; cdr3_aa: CASSQRWGSGNTEAFF
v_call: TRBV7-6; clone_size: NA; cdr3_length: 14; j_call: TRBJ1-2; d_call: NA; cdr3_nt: TGTGCCAGCAGTTCCTTGGCTCCCTTCTATGGCTACACCTTC; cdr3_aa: CASSSLAPFYGYTF
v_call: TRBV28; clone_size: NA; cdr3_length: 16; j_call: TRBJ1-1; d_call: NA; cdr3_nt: TGTGCCAGCAGTTTATGGGGTCTCGCAGGGAACACTGAAGCTTTCTTT; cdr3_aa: CASSLWGLAGNTEAFF
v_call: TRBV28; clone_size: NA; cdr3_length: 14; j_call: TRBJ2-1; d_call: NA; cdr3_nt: TGTGCCAGCAGTTTGGGACATTCCTACAATGAGCAGTTCTTC; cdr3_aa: CASSLGHSYNEQFF